The rows below give T cell receptor beta chains drawn from one sample of a study of PD-L1 blockade in urothelial cancer. Generated by immunoSEQ multiplex PCR, the TCRdb table keeps only in-frame clones and is missing some. The sample has approximately 110,000 clones; around 93% are singletons. Here the sequenced sample was PBMCs, taken around atezolizumab (anti-PD-L1) treatment. These receptor sequences come from a man aged 55-75 years with urothelial cancer. Both conserved end residues are part of each CDR3. D genes are given only for firm matches. The size field is filled for only some rows; it gives once, few, many or a size class.

j_call | v_call | d_call | clone_size | cdr3_aa | cdr3_nt
TRBJ1-1 | TRBV5-6 | - | - | CASNIGGNTEAFF | TGTGCCAGCAATATAGGGGGGAACACTGAAGCTTTCTTT
TRBJ2-1 | TRBV6-1 | TRBD2 | - | CASSDWWRGSSYNEQFF | TGTGCCAGCAGTGATTGGTGGCGGGGGAGCTCCTACAATGAGCAGTTCTTC
TRBJ1-4 | TRBV7-9 | - | - | CASSLGQSNEKLFF | TGTGCCAGCAGCTTAGGACAGTCTAATGAAAAACTGTTTTTT
TRBJ1-2 | TRBV5-4 | TRBD1 | - | CASSRTGEYGYTF | TGTGCCAGCAGCCGGACAGGGGAATATGGCTACACCTTC
TRBJ2-2 | TRBV30 | - | - | CAWRRGRSGELFF | TGTGCCTGGAGGCGGGGGCGAAGCGGGGAGCTGTTTTTT
TRBJ2-1 | TRBV27 | - | - | CASRPLLLLYNEQFF | TGTGCCAGCAGGCCTCTACTACTTCTTTACAATGAGCAGTTCTTC
TRBJ2-7 | TRBV2 | - | - | CASSEGLGATGEQYF | TGTGCCAGCAGTGAAGGCTTGGGGGCTACCGGGGAGCAGTACTTC
TRBJ2-5 | TRBV7-3 | - | - | CASSLRYTMQETQYF | TGTGCCAGCAGCTTAAGGTACACTATGCAAGAGACCCAGTACTTC
TRBJ2-7 | TRBV30 | TRBD1 | - | CAWSVQGAYEQYF | TGTGCCTGGAGTGTGCAGGGGGCTTACGAGCAGTACTTC
TRBJ1-1 | TRBV18 | - | - | CASSPRQDLGTEAFF | TGTGCCAGCTCCCCTAGACAGGATCTGGGGACTGAAGCTTTCTTT
TRBJ1-1 | TRBV4-1 | - | - | CASSQVSGPEAFF | TGCGCCAGCAGCCAAGTCTCAGGGCCCGAAGCTTTCTTT
TRBJ1-1 | TRBV18 | TRBD1 | - | CASSLGTGGNTEAFF | TGTGCCAGCTCACTAGGGACAGGGGGGAACACTGAAGCTTTCTTT
TRBJ2-7 | TRBV19 | - | - | CASSPGRDAGKAYEQYF | TGTGCCAGTAGTCCAGGGCGGGACGCAGGAAAAGCCTACGAGCAGTACTTC
TRBJ1-2 | TRBV7-2 | - | - | CASSRSGDPGYTF | TGTGCCAGCAGCCGATCAGGGGACCCTGGCTACACCTTC
TRBJ1-2 | TRBV25-1 | TRBD1 | - | CASSPYGTAYGYTF | TGTGCCAGCAGTCCCTACGGGACAGCATATGGCTACACCTTC
TRBJ1-3 | TRBV4-2 | - | - | CASSQDDRSSGNTIYF | TGTGCCAGCAGCCAAGACGATAGGAGCTCTGGAAACACCATATATTTT
TRBJ2-7 | TRBV30 | - | - | CAWSVGAYYEQYF | TGTGCCTGGAGTGTAGGGGCCTACTACGAGCAGTACTTC
TRBJ2-3 | TRBV2 | TRBD2 | - | CASSEAEAGGQDTQYF | TGTGCCAGCAGTGAAGCGGAGGCGGGGGGTCAAGATACGCAGTATTTT
TRBJ2-3 | TRBV6-8 | - | - | CARWASTDTQYF | TGTGCCCGGTGGGCTAGCACAGATACGCAGTATTTT
TRBJ1-2 | TRBV11-1 | - | - | CASSLRFQGYNYGYTF | TGTGCCAGCAGCTTACGGTTCCAGGGGTACAACTATGGCTACACCTTC
TRBJ1-2 | TRBV6-5 | TRBD1 | - | CASRSSTGNYGYTF | TGTGCCAGCAGGAGCTCGACAGGGAACTATGGCTACACCTTC
TRBJ2-5 | TRBV5-1 | TRBD2 | - | CASSLATSGGAGETQYF | TGCGCCAGCAGCTTGGCAACTAGCGGGGGGGCCGGGGAGACCCAGTACTTC
TRBJ1-1 | TRBV11-2 | - | - | CASSLGSRFNTEAFF | TGTGCCAGCAGCTTAGGGTCGCGTTTCAACACTGAAGCTTTCTTT
TRBJ2-7 | TRBV28 | TRBD1 | - | CASRGDRGHVF | TGTGCCAGCAGGGGGGACAGGGGGCATGTCTTC
TRBJ1-5 | TRBV27 | TRBD1 | once | CASRSGTGFNSNQPQHF | TGTGCCAGCAGGTCCGGGACAGGATTTAATAGCAATCAGCCCCAGCATTTT
TRBJ2-5 | TRBV7-8 | - | - | CASSQTRGPSAGETQYF | TGTGCCAGCAGCCAGACCCGAGGACCCTCGGCGGGAGAGACCCAGTACTTC
TRBJ1-1 | TRBV19 | - | - | CATSTPRVRRTEAFF | TGTGCCACTAGCACCCCTCGGGTTCGGAGGACTGAAGCTTTCTTT
TRBJ2-7 | TRBV6-5 | TRBD1 | - | CASRRRQGEYKQYF | TGTGCCAGCAGACGGAGACAGGGGGAGTATAAGCAGTACTTC
TRBJ2-7 | TRBV6-7 | - | - | CASSFRGSGSHSYEQYF | TGTGCCAGCAGCTTCCGTGGCTCCGGGAGCCACTCCTACGAGCAGTACTTC
TRBJ2-6 | TRBV11-3 | TRBD1 | - | CASTVGPGTARSTGANVLTF | TGTGCCAGCACCGTGGGTCCGGGGACAGCGAGATCTACTGGGGCCAACGTCCTGACTTTC
TRBJ2-3 | TRBV9 | TRBD2 | - | CASGGRATDTQYF | TGTGCCAGCGGCGGGAGGGCCACAGATACGCAGTATTTT
TRBJ1-6 | TRBV7-2 | - | - | CASSSQMGADSPLHF | TGTGCCAGCAGCTCTCAGATGGGGGCGGATTCACCCCTCCACTTT
TRBJ1-3 | TRBV14 | - | - | CASSQYPLGSGNTIYF | TGTGCCAGCAGCCAATATCCGCTCGGCTCTGGAAACACCATATATTTT
TRBJ2-5 | TRBV7-2 | - | - | CASSLVGGGVQETQYF | TGTGCCAGCAGCTTAGTTGGCGGGGGCGTCCAAGAGACCCAGTACTTC
TRBJ2-7 | TRBV5-6 | TRBD1 | - | CASSLPGQGLTYEQYF | TGTGCCAGCAGCTTGCCGGGACAGGGGCTAACCTACGAGCAGTACTTC
TRBJ1-1 | TRBV4-2 | TRBD1 | - | CASSQDRGDRGRDLF | TGTGCCAGCAGCCAAGACCGAGGGGACAGGGGGCGCGATCTCTTT
TRBJ1-1 | TRBV29-1 | - | - | CSVEVFGEGSETEAFF | TGCAGCGTTGAGGTCTTTGGGGAGGGTTCGGAGACTGAAGCTTTCTTT
TRBJ2-4 | TRBV6-6 | - | - | CASSFSRLENIQYF | TGTGCCAGCAGTTTTAGTAGACTCGAAAACATTCAGTACTTC
TRBJ2-1 | TRBV28 | - | - | CASSLSGAGNNEQFF | TGTGCCAGCAGTTTATCAGGGGCCGGAAACAATGAGCAGTTCTTC
TRBJ2-3 | TRBV7-2 | TRBD2 | - | CASSLAGSGTTDTQYF | TGTGCCAGCAGCTTAGCGGGTAGCGGGACCACAGATACGCAGTATTTT
TRBJ2-5 | TRBV9 | - | - | CASSLGQLVETQYF | TGTGCCAGCAGCCTAGGACAGCTAGTAGAGACCCAGTACTTC
TRBJ1-5 | TRBV19 | TRBD1 | - | CASSNRDRGLEGQPQHF | TGTGCCAGTAGTAACCGGGACAGGGGGCTTGAGGGTCAGCCCCAGCATTTT
TRBJ2-3 | TRBV5-1 | TRBD2 | - | CASSRGLAGEVDTQYF | TGCGCCAGCAGCCGGGGACTAGCGGGAGAAGTAGATACGCAGTATTTT
TRBJ2-5 | TRBV4-2 | TRBD2 | once | CASSQDSGGAGETQYF | TGTGCCAGCAGCCAGGATAGCGGGGGGGCGGGAGAGACCCAGTACTTC
TRBJ2-5 | TRBV30 | TRBD1 | few | CAWSLTGVQETQYF | TGTGCCTGGAGTTTAACAGGGGTACAAGAGACCCAGTACTTC
TRBJ1-1 | TRBV30 | - | - | CAWGLLWNTEAFF | TGTGCCTGGGGGCTCCTTTGGAACACTGAAGCTTTCTTT
TRBJ1-2 | TRBV4-1 | - | - | CASSQEAGYGYTF | TGCGCCAGCAGCCAAGAGGCGGGCTATGGCTACACCTTC
TRBJ2-5 | TRBV5-6 | TRBD1 | - | CASSLGTGGWETQYF | TGTGCCAGCAGCTTGGGGACAGGGGGCTGGGAGACCCAGTACTTC
TRBJ1-3 | TRBV29-1 | - | - | CSVEVRGKEGNTIYF | TGCAGCGTTGAAGTGAGGGGGAAAGAGGGAAACACCATATATTTT
TRBJ2-5 | TRBV5-6 | TRBD2 | once | CASSLASGGHGIGTQYF | TGTGCCAGCAGCTTGGCTTCGGGAGGCCACGGGATCGGGACCCAGTACTTC
TRBJ1-4 | TRBV19 | TRBD1 | - | CATSTVQGSNEKLFF | TGTGCCACTTCCACGGTACAGGGGAGTAATGAAAAACTGTTTTTT
TRBJ2-7 | TRBV7-9 | TRBD2 | - | CASSLGASGRAYPTYEQYF | TGTGCCAGCAGCTTAGGTGCTAGCGGGAGGGCTTACCCGACCTACGAGCAGTACTTC